This is a list of T cell receptor beta chains from one sample in a study of T-cell reconstitution after alpha-beta-depleted transplantation in children. TCRdb ran MiXCR on the PCR reads and lists one entry per CDR3 protein. The repertoire includes more than 400,000 distinct CDR3 sequences, about an eighth of them detected once, and around 15% sits in the top ten. The starting material was PBMCs, mostly from graft donor cells, obtained 180 days after TCRalphabeta/CD19-depleted stem cell transplant. These receptors all come from a female patient between 2 and 10 years old who had a stem cell transplant for aplastic anemia, so the T cells may come from the graft donor. The conserved cysteine and the conserved F or W are not part of the CDR3 here. The D gene is left open where the match is weak.

D gene | J gene | V gene | CDR3 protein
NA | TRBJ2-1 | TRBV7-2 | ASSLDWARGNNEQF
NA | TRBJ2-1 | TRBV19 | ASSIVWGVGDNEQF
NA | TRBJ2-3 | TRBV10-3 | ATRTVLLTDTQY
NA | TRBJ1-1 | TRBV5-5 | ASSLGPGTEAF
NA | TRBJ2-2 | TRBV15 | ATSRVSPMNTGELF
TRBD1 | TRBJ1-2 | TRBV28 | ASSDRVSGGYT
NA | TRBJ1-3 | TRBV28 | ASSFAIRALSGNTIY
NA | TRBJ2-7 | TRBV28 | ASSYWLQGHEQY
TRBD2 | TRBJ2-3 | TRBV7-8 | ASSLALGLAGGDTQY
NA | TRBJ1-2 | TRBV6-7 | ASSYYVEDHGYT
NA | TRBJ1-1 | TRBV12-3/TRBV12-4 | ASSSVARDAF
NA | TRBJ1-1 | TRBV3-1 | ASSQGGRDTEAF
NA | TRBJ2-3 | TRBV27 | ASSLGGRDTQY
NA | TRBJ2-1 | TRBV4-3 | ASSQGTREMNEQF
NA | TRBJ2-7 | TRBV28 | ASSFSPASRRSYEQY
TRBD2 | TRBJ2-2 | TRBV15 | ATSRDRVAGDGGRPGELF
NA | TRBJ2-1 | TRBV6-2/TRBV6-3 | ASSYLDGSSYNEQF
NA | TRBJ2-2 | TRBV4-2 | ASSQAVGTGELF
NA | TRBJ2-2 | TRBV12-3/TRBV12-4 | ASSIGGELF
NA | TRBJ2-5 | TRBV4-3 | ASSQTRTLRVTQY
NA | TRBJ2-7 | TRBV28 | ASSGDSSYEQY
NA | TRBJ2-1 | TRBV12-3/TRBV12-4 | ASRNRGGRGGNEQF
NA | TRBJ1-5 | TRBV24-1 | ATSEGTRGQH
NA | TRBJ2-5 | TRBV6-5 | ASSTRRASRETQY
NA | TRBJ2-1 | TRBV7-9 | ACPGGAPRNEQF
NA | TRBJ2-1 | TRBV20-1 | SARPLENSGYNEQF
NA | TRBJ1-5 | TRBV6-2/TRBV6-3 | ASSWALELANQPQH
NA | TRBJ2-5 | TRBV5-1 | ASSVDGGTFQETQY
TRBD1 | TRBJ1-5 | TRBV28 | ATWDRVAQPQH
NA | TRBJ2-2 | TRBV12-3/TRBV12-4 | ASSLGVFAGELF
NA | TRBJ1-1 | TRBV9 | ASSVEGRLNTEAF
NA | TRBJ1-1 | TRBV12-3/TRBV12-4 | ASSSLRNTEAF
NA | TRBJ2-7 | TRBV20-1 | SAATSYEQY
NA | TRBJ2-3 | TRBV4-3 | ASSQYYGTVRTDTQY
NA | TRBJ1-1 | TRBV7-2 | ASSPRTSEAF
NA | TRBJ2-1 | TRBV12-3/TRBV12-4 | ASRRQGTSSNEQF
TRBD1 | TRBJ2-3 | TRBV5-1 | ASSMGQNPSTDTQY
NA | TRBJ1-2 | TRBV4-3 | ASSQDGIWSSAYWGYT
TRBD2 | TRBJ2-5 | TRBV5-1 | ASSLDPSGGQETQY
NA | TRBJ1-1 | TRBV20-1 | SASQEGHLMNTEAF